A selection of T cell receptor beta chains follows, all from one sample in a study of CD4+ T cells in melanoma. Sequenced by immunoSEQ multiplex PCR; TCRdb stores in-frame clones only, minus some. The data contain 10,000 or so clones, roughly 63% of them singletons. Sequenced: cells from a culture (not recorded whether cultured in vitro). The receptors were sampled from a human donor with melanoma. Both conserved end residues are part of each CDR3. A D gene is named only where the DNA matches it firmly. Part of the rows lack a size; the others show once, few, many or a class for expanded clones.

cdr3_aa | cdr3_nt | j_call | v_call | clone_size | d_call
CASSFAGIYGYTF | TGTGCCAGCAGCTTTGCCGGGATCTATGGCTACACCTTC | TRBJ1-2 | TRBV5-4 | . | .
CASSLLSVGAEAFF | TGTGCCAGCAGCCTATTGTCGGTAGGCGCTGAAGCTTTCTTT | TRBJ1-1 | TRBV7-8 | . | .
CASSRPAGQGDEQYF | TGCGCCAGCAGCAGGCCCGCGGGACAGGGTGACGAGCAGTACTTC | TRBJ2-7 | TRBV5-1 | . | TRBD1
CASRDYNEQFF | TGTGCCAGCAGGGACTACAATGAGCAGTTCTTC | TRBJ2-1 | TRBV6-5 | . | .
CASSPRGQGRLGDEQYF | TGTGCCAGCAGCCCGAGGGGGCAGGGTAGGCTTGGTGACGAGCAGTACTTC | TRBJ2-7 | TRBV9 | once | TRBD1
CASSVGWQPQHF | TGTGCCAGTAGTGTGGGGTGGCAGCCCCAGCATTTT | TRBJ1-5 | TRBV19 | . | .
CASSSNPGPYNEQFF | TGCGCCAGCAGCTCTAATCCCGGGCCCTACAATGAGCAGTTCTTC | TRBJ2-1 | TRBV5-1 | . | .